This TCR beta chain emerged from a study of human T cells and chemical hapten exposure. TCRdb processed the RACE reads anew with MiXCR; each CDR3 protein has one entry. Seen here are more than 300,000 distinct CDR3 sequences, approximately 5.1% observed once, and the top ten hold just over 2.5%. The CDR3 sequence is 13 residues long. Trimming at V came to 9 bases and at J to 8 bases, leaving 6 bases not matched to a gene. Germline V lookup: CDR1 MDHEN, CDR2 SYDVKM. Time point specified: pre-sensitization, week 0. As for treatment: therapeutic diphenylcyclopropenone sensitization with weekly scalp DPC. In this sample, this clonotype turned up many times.

This sequence joins TRBV28 and TRBJ2-7; 14 positions agree with TRBD2. Sequenced material: whole blood, taken in connection with sensitization to the hapten diphenylcyclopropenone (DPC). This sequence was found in a woman in her forties or fifties with alopecia areata. Some clones in this sample may be carry-over from other donors' samples. CDR3 sequence (DNA): TGTGCCAGTCGACTAGCGGGAGGGCAGAAGCAGTACTTC. This gives the protein CASRLAGGQKQYF.